The 29 T cell receptor beta chains in this list originate from one sample, sequenced in a study of cytomegalovirus exposure and HLA in healthy donors. Use of 60 Vbeta and 13 Jbeta primers characterized the PCR. Produced via immunoSEQ multiplex PCR; TCRdb's table is partial and in-frame only. The sample has roughly 100,000 clones, over 70% seen once. The sample consisted of PBMCs. The receptor set was obtained from a male donor in good health and CMV-seronegative.

The chain employs TRBV19 and TRBJ1-6, with TRBD1 matching over 11 bases. In germline, CDR1 is LNHDA, CDR2 SQIVND (reference sequence). The J segment lost 10 bases and the V segment lost 3 bases, leaving 5 bases of the junction unmatched. The CDR3 totals 15 residues. The CDR3 sequence is CASSMGTGGQSPLHF. Here the CDR3 DNA reads TGTGCCAGTAGTATGGGGACAGGGGGACAATCACCCCTCCACTTT. Full variable domain (rest looked up from reference TRBV19 and TRBJ1-6): DGGITQSPKYLFRKEGQNVTLSCEQNLNHDAMYWYRQDPGQGLRLIYYSQIVNDFQKGDIAEGYSVSREKKESFPLTVTSAQKNPTAFYLCASSMGTGGQSPLHFGNGTRLTVT.

V and J are TRBV5-8 and TRBJ2-1, with TRBD1 identical over 8 bases. J was trimmed by 6 bases and V by 4 bases; bases with no gene match: 12. Germline CDR1 and CDR2: SGHTS and YDEGEE. The length of the CDR3 is 16 residues. CDR3 residues: CASSAAGTGGGNEQFF. The CDR3 DNA is TGTGCCAGCAGCGCGGCCGGGACAGGAGGAGGCAATGAGCAGTTCTTC.

V gene TRBV18 combines with J gene TRBJ2-1; D possibly corresponds to TRBD1 (6 bases). The CDR3 spans 13 residues. V was pared by 5 bases and J by 5 bases, with 10 bases between. CDR1 is KGHSH, CDR2 LQKENI, per germline. CDR3 bases: TGTGCCAGCTCATGGGGACAAAACAATGAGCAGTTCTTC. Translated, it gives CASSWGQNNEQFF.

There are many counts of this clone. The V and J genes are TRBV4-3 and TRBJ2-1; 7 positions match TRBD2. Germline loops: CDR1 LGHNA, CDR2 YSLEER. CDR3 size: 16 residues. V shed 3 bases and J 3 bases; nucleotides not matched to a gene: 8. Here the CDR3 reads CASSHSGPGGYNEQFF. In nucleotides, the CDR3 is TGCGCCAGCAGCCACAGCGGGCCGGGGGGCTACAATGAGCAGTTCTTC.

The V and J genes are TRBV15 and TRBJ2-3; unclear D gene. Deletions cut 6 bases from V and 2 bases from J, with 12 bases between. The CDR3 spans 14 residues. Germline assignment: CDR1 LNHNV and CDR2 YYDKDF (reference sequence). CDR3 DNA: TGTGCCACCAGGGCTGATTCGAACACAGATACGCAGTATTTT. Translating gives CATRADSNTDTQYF.

This clone was counted between two and nine times. The chain uses TRBV30 and TRBJ1-2; 7 positions match TRBD1. The CDR3 totals 11 residues. CDR1 is GTSNPN, CDR2 SVGIG, per germline (reference sequence). J lost 8 bases, V lost 2 bases, and 2 bases had no gene match. CDR3 nucleotides: TGTGCCTGGAGTACAGGGGCCGGCTACACCTTC. It encodes CAWSTGAGYTF.

The table lists this clone with a count of one. CDR3 protein: CASSPPGQANTEAFF. CDR3 coding DNA: TGTGCCAGCAGCCCACCGGGACAGGCGAACACTGAAGCTTTCTTT. This sequence joins TRBV7-3 and TRBJ1-1; 8 bases match TRBD1. The CDR3 has 15 residues. V gave up 5 bases and J gave up 1 base; unmatched junction bases: 6. Germline assignment: CDR1 SGHTA and CDR2 FQGTGA.

This chain uses TRBV9 with TRBJ2-3; a possible D gene is TRBD1 (5 bases). V was shortened by 0 bases and J by 2 bases, with 13 bases between the two germline ends. Per germline, CDR1 SGDLS and CDR2 YYNGEE. This CDR3 has 16 amino acids. The CDR3 spells CASSVGRALPTDTQYF. The CDR3 DNA sequence: TGTGCCAGCAGCGTAGGCAGGGCGCTACCCACAGATACGCAGTATTTT.

The rearrangement uses TRBV19 and TRBJ1-2, with 9 nucleotides matching TRBD1. CDR3 length equals 15 residues. CDR1 LNHDA and CDR2 SQIVND come from the germline V gene (reference sequence). V dropped 2 bases and J dropped 4; count of bases not matched to a gene: 5. DNA for the CDR3: TGTGCCAGTAGTATACAGGGACAGGGAGGCTATGGCTACACCTTC. Translation gives CASSIQGQGGYGYTF.

The chain has TRBV18 and TRBJ2-3, with no clear D. Trimming removed 8 bases from V and 4 bases from J, with 10 bases in between. The CDR3 totals 12 residues. CDR1 KGHSH and CDR2 LQKENI come from the germline V gene. CDR3 coding DNA: TGTGCCAGCCAGGTTGGGTCAGATACGCAGTATTTT. Protein sequence: CASQVGSDTQYF.

The rearrangement joins TRBV10-3 to TRBJ1-5; D is perhaps TRBD1 (5 bases). The CDR3 is 17 amino acids. V lost 2 bases, J lost 5 bases, and 19 bases lay in between. From germline, CDR1 is ENHRY and CDR2 SYGVKD. In DNA form, the CDR3 reads TGTGCCATCAGTGAGGGGTATGGGGCGCCGGGAGATCAGCCCCAGCATTTT. Translation: CAISEGYGAPGDQPQHF.

The rearrangement uses TRBV6-5 and TRBJ2-2; 8 nucleotides align to TRBD1. The CDR3 length is 14 residues. V gave up 5 bases and J gave up 4 bases; unmatched junction bases: 3. CDR1 MNHEY and CDR2 SVGAGI come from the germline V gene. This chain's CDR3 is CASSPQGGTGELFF. The CDR3 DNA reads as TGTGCCAGCAGTCCACAGGGGGGCACCGGGGAGCTGTTTTTT.

The J gene is TRBJ1-5, the V gene TRBV27; 11 bases fit TRBD1. V was clipped by 5 bases and J by 2 bases; unmatched bases: 8. This CDR3 spans 17 amino acids. Germline assignment: CDR1 MNHEY and CDR2 SMNVEV (reference sequence). The CDR3 DNA sequence: TGTGCCAGCAGTCTGCATGGGACAGGGGGTGGCAATCAGCCCCAGCATTTT. It yields the protein CASSLHGTGGGNQPQHF.

The chain carries TRBV9 and TRBJ1-3; 11 bases line up with TRBD1. The J segment lost 8 bases and the V segment lost 4 bases, leaving 2 bases of the junction unmatched. The CDR3 sequence is 13 residues long. Germline V CDR1 and CDR2: SGDLS, YYNGEE. CDR3 in DNA: TGTGCCAGCAGCAGGGACAGGGGGGACACCATATATTTT. Protein product: CASSRDRGDTIYF.

The genes are TRBV18 and TRBJ2-6; TRBD2 agrees at 7 bases. V was pared by 2 bases and J by 1 base, with 14 bases of the junction left unmatched. This CDR3 contains 20 residues. Germline assignment: CDR1 KGHSH and CDR2 LQKENI. As DNA, the CDR3 is TGTGCCAGCTCACCAATATTCTCCGGGACTACCACATCTGGGGCCAACGTCCTGACTTTC. Its protein product is CASSPIFSGTTTSGANVLTF.

The chain combines TRBV5-6 with TRBJ1-6; tentative D call: TRBD1 (6 bases). V dropped 1 base and J dropped 13 bases, with 15 bases sitting between them. CDR1 and CDR2 (germline): SGHDT, YYEEEE. There are 14 residues in the CDR3. The CDR3 coding sequence is TGTGCCAGCAGCTTGCAGGGGCCTCCACATCCCCTCCACTTT. Protein product: CASSLQGPPHPLHF.

This chain uses TRBV5-1 with TRBJ1-1, with a weak D call TRBD1 (5 bases). This CDR3 spans 14 amino acids. V dropped 4 bases and J dropped 1 base, with 11 bases sitting between them. Germline V gene data show CDR1 as SGHRS and CDR2 as YFSETQ. CDR3 protein: CASSVQGGNTEAFF. As DNA, the CDR3 is TGCGCCAGCAGCGTTCAGGGAGGGAACACTGAAGCTTTCTTT.

The CDR3 DNA follows: TGTGCCAGCAGCCCGACAGGGAACTCTGGAAACACCATATATTTT. Amino acids: CASSPTGNSGNTIYF. This chain links TRBV11-3 with TRBJ1-3, with TRBD1 matching over 7 bases. The CDR3 consists of 15 residues. Germline CDR1 reads SGHNT; CDR2 reads YENEEA. The V segment lost 5 bases and the J segment 0 bases; nucleotides outside the gene matches: 4. The variable domain in full, completed from reference TRBV11-3 and TRBJ1-3, reads EAGVVQSPRYKIIEKKQPVAFWCNPISGHNTLYWYLQNLGQGPELLIRYENEEAVDDSQLPKDRFSAERLKGVDSTLKIQPAELGDSAVYLCASSPTGNSGNTIYFGEGSWLTVV.

The V call is TRBV7-9, the J call TRBJ1-4; D is undetermined. In germline, CDR1 is SEHNR, CDR2 FQNEAQ (reference sequence). The germline V and J ends were trimmed by 6 bases and 0 bases, with 8 bases remaining between them. The CDR3 has 14 residues. The CDR3 DNA reads as TGTGCCAGCAGAGCGGACGCAACTAATGAAAAACTGTTTTTT. It yields the protein CASRADATNEKLFF.

This chain joins TRBV10-3 and TRBJ2-1; D is unclear. This CDR3 contains 14 residues. The germline V gene has CDR1 ENHRY and CDR2 SYGVKD. V gave up 0 bases and J gave up 10 bases, with 13 bases separating them. The CDR3 coding sequence is TGTGCCATCAGTGAGTCGAGGCCACCCGGAGAGCAGTTCTTC. It encodes CAISESRPPGEQFF.

The chain employs TRBV15 and TRBJ1-3, with 8 bases that match TRBD1. Germline CDR1 reads LNHNV; CDR2 reads YYDKDF (reference sequence). The junction had 4 bases not matched to a gene; V was cut back by 0 bases and J by 0 bases. The CDR3 has 17 amino acids. The CDR3 nucleotides read TGTGCCACCAGCAGAGACAGGGGGCGCGTCTCTGGAAACACCATATATTTT. Its translation: CATSRDRGRVSGNTIYF.

The V gene is TRBV5-1, the J gene TRBJ2-1; 10 nucleotides agree with TRBD1. Germline loops: CDR1 SGHRS, CDR2 YFSETQ. Germline trimming cut 5 bases from V and 7 bases from J; bases unmatched to any gene: 6. The CDR3 has 14 amino acids. The CDR3 protein is CASRYPGQGNEQFF. CDR3 bases: TGCGCCAGCAGATATCCGGGACAGGGGAATGAGCAGTTCTTC.

The V call is TRBV30, the J call TRBJ2-2; 7 bases agree with TRBD2. With 5 bases clipped from V and 3 bases from J, the junction kept 12 bases outside the gene matches. The CDR3 extends over 16 amino acids. Germline assignment: CDR1 GTSNPN and CDR2 SVGIG (reference sequence). CDR3 region: CAWRPGGGRHTGELFF. The CDR3 coding sequence is TGTGCCTGGCGTCCGGGAGGCGGGAGACACACCGGGGAGCTGTTTTTT.

The chain joins TRBV7-9 to TRBJ2-3; TRBD2 is a possible D gene (5 bases). This CDR3 has 12 residues. V was cut by 5 bases and J by 6 bases, with 9 bases left in between. Germline V gene sequence: CDR1 SEHNR, CDR2 FQNEAQ (reference sequence). The chain's CDR3 is CASSLVADTQYF. CDR3 nucleotides: TGTGCCAGCAGCCTAGTAGCGGATACGCAGTATTTT.

This clone appeared a few times. This chain connects TRBV6-1 to TRBJ1-4; perhaps TRBD1 as D (5 bases). V lost 4 bases to trimming and J lost 5 bases, with 11 bases between them. Germline CDR1 MNHNS, CDR2 SASEGT. This CDR3 has 14 amino acids. CDR3 loop: CASSAGLLNEKLFF. CDR3 sequence (DNA): TGTGCCAGCAGTGCGGGACTTTTAAATGAAAAACTGTTTTTT.

This rearrangement joins TRBV12-5 to TRBJ2-7, with unresolved D. This CDR3 contains 13 residues. V was shortened by 6 bases and J by 3 bases, with 12 bases between the two germline ends. CDR1 is LGHNT and CDR2 is FRNRAP in the germline V gene. Here the CDR3 reads CASGLDSYYEQYF. In nucleotides, the CDR3 is TGTGCTAGTGGGCTTGATAGCTACTACGAGCAGTACTTC.

This clone has more than one count but fewer than ten. The chain uses TRBV2 and TRBJ1-2, with a tentative D call TRBD1 (6 bases). The CDR3 has 14 amino acids. Germline V gene sequence: CDR1 SNHLY, CDR2 FYNNEI. With 1 base removed from V and 7 bases from J, the gap between germline ends came to 13 bases. The CDR3 nucleotides are TGTGCCAGCAGTGAAGGACAGGACGTACGTGGCTACACCTTC. Translating gives CASSEGQDVRGYTF.

This sequence joins TRBV4-2 and TRBJ1-5, with TRBD1 identical over 9 bases. The CDR3 extends over 15 amino acids. The J segment lost 4 bases and the V segment lost 1 base, leaving 2 bases of the junction unmatched. CDR1 LGHNA and CDR2 YNFKEQ come from the germline V gene. The CDR3 DNA sequence: TGTGCCAGCAGCCAAGGGGACAGGGAGAATCAGCCCCAGCATTTT. It translates to CASSQGDRENQPQHF.

A note on this clone: A read error may produce the germline difference seen at one junction end. This chain uses TRBV5-3 with TRBJ2-5, with D tentatively TRBD1 (6 bases). TRBV5-3 is an ORF, with its function uncertain. The CDR3 runs to 15 residues. The DNA for the CDR3 is TGTGCCAGCAGCTTACAGGGCGTAGGTGTAGAGACCCAGTACTTC. The encoded protein is CASSLQGVGVETQYF.